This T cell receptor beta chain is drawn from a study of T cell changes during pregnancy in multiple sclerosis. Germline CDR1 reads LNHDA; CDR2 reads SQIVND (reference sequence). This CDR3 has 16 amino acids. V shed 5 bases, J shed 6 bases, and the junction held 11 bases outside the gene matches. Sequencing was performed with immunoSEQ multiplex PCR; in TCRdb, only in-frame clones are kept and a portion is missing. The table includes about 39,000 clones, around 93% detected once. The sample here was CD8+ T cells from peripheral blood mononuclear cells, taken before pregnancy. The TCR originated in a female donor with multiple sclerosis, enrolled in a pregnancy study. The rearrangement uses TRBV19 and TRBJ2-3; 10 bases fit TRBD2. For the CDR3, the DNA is TGTGCCAGTAGTGCCGGACTGAGCGGGAGGGTTGATACGCAGTATTTT. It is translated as CASSAGLSGRVDTQYF. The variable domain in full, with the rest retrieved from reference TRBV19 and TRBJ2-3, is DGGITQSPKYLFRKEGQNVTLSCEQNLNHDAMYWYRQDPGQGLRLIYYSQIVNDFQKGDIAEGYSVSREKKESFPLTVTSAQKNPTAFYLCASSAGLSGRVDTQYFGPGTRLTVL.